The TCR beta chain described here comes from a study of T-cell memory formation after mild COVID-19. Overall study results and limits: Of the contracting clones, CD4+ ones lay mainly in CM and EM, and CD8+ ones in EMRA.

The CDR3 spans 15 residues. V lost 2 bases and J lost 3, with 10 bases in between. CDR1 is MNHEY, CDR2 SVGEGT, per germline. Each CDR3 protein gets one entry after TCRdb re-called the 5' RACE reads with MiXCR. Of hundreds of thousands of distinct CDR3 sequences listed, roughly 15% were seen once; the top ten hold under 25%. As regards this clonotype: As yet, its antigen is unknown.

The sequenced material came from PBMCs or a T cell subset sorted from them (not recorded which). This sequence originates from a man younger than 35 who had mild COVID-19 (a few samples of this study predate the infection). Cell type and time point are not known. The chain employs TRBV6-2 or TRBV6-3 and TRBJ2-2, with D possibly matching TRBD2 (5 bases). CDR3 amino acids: CASSYPVAYTGELFF. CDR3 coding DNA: TGTGCCAGCAGTTACCCCGTAGCGTACACCGGGGAGCTGTTTTTT.